This T cell receptor beta chain was obtained from a study of control samples from healthy donors and cancer patients. Assay used: immunoSEQ multiplex PCR; TCRdb lists only in-frame clones, some missing. The table includes 130,000 to 150,000 clones, about nine tenths detected once. What was sequenced was blood. This TCR was sampled from a man aged 25-40 years in good health.

The CDR3 is CASSLMGAGRPYYGYTF. CDR3 bases: TGTGCCAGCAGCTTAATGGGGGCGGGAAGGCCCTACTATGGCTACACCTTC. This chain links TRBV5-4 with TRBJ1-2; D is possibly TRBD1 (6 bases). This CDR3 has 17 residues. V was trimmed by 2 bases and J by 3 bases, leaving 20 bases between them. CDR1 and CDR2 from the germline V gene are SGHNT and YYREEE (reference sequence). Drawing the rest from reference TRBV5-4 and TRBJ1-2, the complete variable domain is ETGVTQSPTHLIKTRGQQVTLRCSSQSGHNTVSWYQQALGQGPQFIFQYYREEENGRGNFPPRFSGLQFPNYSSELNVNALELDDSALYLCASSLMGAGRPYYGYTFGSGTRLTVV.